Given below is one T cell receptor beta chain in context. This clonotype was seen a few times. Its cognate antigen has yet to be identified. No clone much larger than this one lies a single base away; base qualities are absent. What the time point label conveys for this sample: more than 40 days after influenza vaccine administration. Sequences SQVTM (CDR1) and ANQGSEA (CDR2) are obtained from the germline V gene. The V end loses 3 bases and the J end loses 3 bases, and a stretch of 2 bases separates them. The CDR3 runs 10 amino acids, cysteine and phenylalanine included. Only CDR3 DNA is held: 30 bases, read in frame from base 1. Receptor amplification or capture employed RT-PCR. Sequencing was performed on an Illumina HiSeq 2500. TCRdb reanalyzed the raw reads on its own, using fastp at Q25 for trimming and MiXCR for clone calling, and kept in-frame beta chains. Rows are combined by CDR3 protein, so each entry shows the most common genes and DNA. For this sample the table gives around 500,000 distinct CDR3 sequences, of which 9.5% to 13% were detected only once. Of the sample, roughly 12% is held by the ten largest clones.

This entry comes from a study of response to subunit inactivated influenza vaccine listed by TCRdb under 2018. For context, the study as a whole: Deep quantitative profiling of the T cell receptor repertoire was used in the study to follow responses to a trivalent subunit inactivated influenza vaccine. Study-wide conclusions, independent of this receptor: The authors suggested that each seasonal influenza vaccination may recruit only a limited number of new T cells.

Recombination joined TRBV29-1 with TRBJ1-1, with the D gene too uncertain to name. Specimen: PBMCs from blood, collected about 6 weeks after vaccination. This TCR was sampled from a man in his fifties or sixties who received an inactivated influenza vaccine. Donor details come from another sample of the same person, matched by shared clones. The DNA reads as follows: TGCAGCGTTGAGTACACTGAAGCTTTCTTT. Its amino acids are CSVEYTEAFF.